These 5 T cell receptor beta chains came from one sample sequenced in a study of CD8+ T cells in alopecia areata. Treatment specified: oral pan-JAK inhibitor, 5-10 mg twice daily. Extraction and reverse transcription of RNA yielded cDNA as the sequencing template. Produced via immunoSEQ multiplex PCR; TCRdb's table is partial and in-frame only. The sample has some 200,000 clones; roughly 60% are singletons. The sequences come from CD4+ T cells sorted from blood, collected at week 24, from a patient treated with tofacitinib. Receptor source: a human donor with alopecia areata.

As for this clone: The same CDR3 also results from other DNA sequences found in this sample. V and J are TRBV5-6 and TRBJ1-2; D might be TRBD1 (6 bases). Trimming stripped 2 bases from V and 9 bases from J, with 8 bases between. Germline CDR1 is SGHDT and CDR2 is YYEEEE. The length of the CDR3 is 11 residues. CDR3 bases: TGTGCCAGCAGCTTACAGGGTAGCTACACCTTC. Translating gives CASSLQGSYTF.

V gene TRBV4-1 combines with J gene TRBJ2-6; 7 bases fit TRBD1. The germline gives CDR1 MGHRA, CDR2 YSYEKL. The V gene end was trimmed by 1 base and the J gene end by 1 base; junction bases not matched to a gene: 10. CDR3 length: 19 residues. DNA of the CDR3: TGCGCCAGCAGCCAAGGTGAGGGGGCGCGATCGTCTGGGGCCAACGTCCTGACTTTC. Amino acids: CASSQGEGARSSGANVLTF.

This clone showed up just once. The chain joins TRBV5-1 to TRBJ1-2; D uncertain. Germline CDR1 SGHRS, CDR2 YFSETQ. The ends were cut back, 0 bases at V and 4 bases at J, with 10 bases in the middle. The CDR3 is made up of 14 amino acids. The CDR3 region is CASSLDLGTYGYTF. For the CDR3, the DNA is TGCGCCAGCAGCTTGGACCTGGGTACCTATGGCTACACCTTC.

The chain employs TRBV27 and TRBJ1-5; maybe TRBD1 (5 bases). The V end lost 6 bases, the J end lost 5 bases, and 17 bases lay between the germline ends. The CDR3 is made up of 15 amino acids. Germline CDR1 reads MNHEY; CDR2 reads SMNVEV (reference sequence). CDR3 protein: CASRPRQKEHQPQHF. The CDR3 DNA reads TGTGCCAGCAGACCGAGACAGAAGGAGCATCAGCCCCAGCATTTT.

This clone has a handful of counts. V usage is TRBV28 and J usage is TRBJ2-1; perhaps TRBD1 as D (7 bases). Germline values: CDR1 MDHEN, CDR2 SYDVKM. The CDR3 is made up of 14 amino acids. The V gene lost 7 bases and the J gene lost 9 bases, with 19 bases spanning the gap. CDR3 nucleotides: TGTGCCAGCACCGCAGGGGGGCCAGGTGGTGAGCAGTTCTTC. Its translation: CASTAGGPGGEQFF.